The subject of this entry is one T cell receptor beta chain. This record comes from a study of Graves' ophthalmopathy and Graves' hyperthyroidism. The CDR3 has 15 residues. J gave up 3 bases and V 4 bases, and 4 bases lay outside the gene matches. Amplified material comprised TCR beta CDR3 regions derived from RNA transcripts. First-round RT-PCR with HTBI primers preceded a second-round multiplex PCR. Using its own MiXCR run on the multiplex PCR reads, TCRdb lists one record per CDR3 protein. The repertoire has 230,000 or so distinct CDR3 sequences, about 47% of them found once; the top ten carry more than 45%.

The chain uses TRBV12-3 or TRBV12-4 and TRBJ1-5, with 9 bases lining up with TRBD1. The TCR sequence derives from an adult man with Graves' ophthalmopathy. The sample taken for sequencing was peripheral blood. The CDR3 reads CASSWTGEVNQPQHF. The CDR3 DNA reads TGTGCCAGCAGTTGGACAGGGGAGGTCAATCAGCCCCAGCATTTT.